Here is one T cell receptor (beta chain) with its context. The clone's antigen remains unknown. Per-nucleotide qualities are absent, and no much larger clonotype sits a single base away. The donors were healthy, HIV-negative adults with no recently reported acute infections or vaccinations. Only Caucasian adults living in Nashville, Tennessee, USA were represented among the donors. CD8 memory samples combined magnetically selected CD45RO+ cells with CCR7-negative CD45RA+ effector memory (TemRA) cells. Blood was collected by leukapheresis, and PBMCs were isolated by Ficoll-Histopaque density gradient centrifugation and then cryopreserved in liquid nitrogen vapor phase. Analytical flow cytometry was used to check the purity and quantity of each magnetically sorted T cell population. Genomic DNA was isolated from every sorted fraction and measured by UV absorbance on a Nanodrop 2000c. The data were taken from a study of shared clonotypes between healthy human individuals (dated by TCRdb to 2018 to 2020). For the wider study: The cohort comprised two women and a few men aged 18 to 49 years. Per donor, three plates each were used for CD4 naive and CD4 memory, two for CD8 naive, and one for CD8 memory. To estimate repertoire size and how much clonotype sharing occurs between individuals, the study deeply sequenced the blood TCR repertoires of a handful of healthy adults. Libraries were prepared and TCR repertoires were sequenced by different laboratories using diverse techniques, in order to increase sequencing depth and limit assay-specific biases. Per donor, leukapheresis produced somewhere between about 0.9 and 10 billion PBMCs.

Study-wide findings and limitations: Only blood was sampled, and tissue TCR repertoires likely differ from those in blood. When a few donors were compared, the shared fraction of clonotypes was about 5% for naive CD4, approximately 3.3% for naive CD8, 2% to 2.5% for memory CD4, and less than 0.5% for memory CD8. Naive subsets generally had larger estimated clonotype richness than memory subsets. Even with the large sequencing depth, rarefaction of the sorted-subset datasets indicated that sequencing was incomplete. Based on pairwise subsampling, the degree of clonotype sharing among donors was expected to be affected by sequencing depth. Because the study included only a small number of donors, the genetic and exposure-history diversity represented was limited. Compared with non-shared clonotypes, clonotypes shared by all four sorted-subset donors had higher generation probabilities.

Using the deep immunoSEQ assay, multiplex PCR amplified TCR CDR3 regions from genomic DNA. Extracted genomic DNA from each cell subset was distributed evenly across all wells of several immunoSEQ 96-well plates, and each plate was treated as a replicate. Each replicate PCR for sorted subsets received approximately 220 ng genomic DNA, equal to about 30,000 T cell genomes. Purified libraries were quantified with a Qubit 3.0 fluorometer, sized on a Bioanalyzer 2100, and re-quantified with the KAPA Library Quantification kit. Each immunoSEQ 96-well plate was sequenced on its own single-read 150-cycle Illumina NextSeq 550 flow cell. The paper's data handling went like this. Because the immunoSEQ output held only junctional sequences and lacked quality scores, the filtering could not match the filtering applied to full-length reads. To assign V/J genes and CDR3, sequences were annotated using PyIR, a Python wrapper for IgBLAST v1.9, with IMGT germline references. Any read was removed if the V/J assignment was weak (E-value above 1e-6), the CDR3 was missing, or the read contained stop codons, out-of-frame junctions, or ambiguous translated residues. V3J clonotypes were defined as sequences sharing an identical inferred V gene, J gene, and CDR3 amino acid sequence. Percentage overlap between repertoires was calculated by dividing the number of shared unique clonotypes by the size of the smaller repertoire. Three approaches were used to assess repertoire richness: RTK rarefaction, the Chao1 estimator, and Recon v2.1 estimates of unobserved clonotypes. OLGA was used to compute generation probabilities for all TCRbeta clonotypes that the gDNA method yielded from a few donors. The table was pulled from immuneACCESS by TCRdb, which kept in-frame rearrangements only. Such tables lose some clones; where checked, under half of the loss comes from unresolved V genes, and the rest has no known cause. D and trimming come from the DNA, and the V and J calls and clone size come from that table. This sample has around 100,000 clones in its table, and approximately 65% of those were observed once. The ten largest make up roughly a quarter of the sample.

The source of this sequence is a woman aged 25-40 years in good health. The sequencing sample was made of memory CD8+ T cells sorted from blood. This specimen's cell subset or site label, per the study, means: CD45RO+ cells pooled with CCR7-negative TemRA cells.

The DNA reads TGTGCCAGCAGCTTAGACGTAACTACTGCCTACGAGCAGTACTTC. This codes for CASSLDVTTAYEQYF. This chain joins TRBV7-7 to TRBJ2-7; the D gene assignment is ambiguous. The V end loses 1 base and the J end loses 2 bases, and a stretch of 12 bases separates them. In the germline V gene (reference sequence), CDR1 corresponds to SSHAT and CDR2 to FNYEAQ. From its cysteine to its phenylalanine, the CDR3 spans 15 amino acids. Solely the CDR3 DNA is kept, with 45 bases framed from the first base.